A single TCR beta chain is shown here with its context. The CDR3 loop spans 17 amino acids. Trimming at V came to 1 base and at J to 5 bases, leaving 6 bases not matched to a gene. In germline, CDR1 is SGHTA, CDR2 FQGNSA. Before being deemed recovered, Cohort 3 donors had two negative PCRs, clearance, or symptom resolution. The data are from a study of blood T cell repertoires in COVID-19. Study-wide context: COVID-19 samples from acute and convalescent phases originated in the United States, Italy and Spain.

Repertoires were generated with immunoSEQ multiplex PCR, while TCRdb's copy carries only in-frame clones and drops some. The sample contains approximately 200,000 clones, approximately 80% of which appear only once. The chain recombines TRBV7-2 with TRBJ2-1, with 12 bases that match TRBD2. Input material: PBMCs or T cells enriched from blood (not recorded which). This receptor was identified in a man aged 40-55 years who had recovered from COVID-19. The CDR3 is CASSLVGGLAGNNEQFF. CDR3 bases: TGTGCCAGCAGCTTAGTAGGAGGACTAGCGGGAAACAATGAGCAGTTCTTC.